Below, one TCR beta chain is given with its context. As yet, its antigen is unknown. Only in-frame clones appear in the TCRdb table, and some are missing; sequencing was by immunoSEQ multiplex PCR. Of about 30,000 clones in the sample, roughly three quarters are singletons; the top ten hold 1.1%. The data belong to a study of T cells in narcolepsy. Findings and caveats of the study: Autoreactive HCRT-specific and TRIB2-specific clonotypes were marked in same-patient CSF-versus-blood CD4+ comparisons. Blood of same and different patients, but not healthy controls, reportedly held recurring autoreactive clonotypes. Some memory CD4+ repertoires had no autoreactive clone sequences.

This CDR3 region has 12 residues. From germline, CDR1 is KGHSH and CDR2 LQKENI. With 2 bases removed from V and 10 bases from J, the gap between germline ends came to 6 bases. The gene calls are TRBV18 and TRBJ1-6; no clear D gene. This clonotype was sampled from a human donor with narcolepsy. Input material: CD45RA- memory CD4+ T cells from PBMCs. The CDR3 here is CASSPDESPLHF. For the CDR3, the DNA is TGTGCCAGCTCACCAGACGAATCACCCCTCCACTTT.